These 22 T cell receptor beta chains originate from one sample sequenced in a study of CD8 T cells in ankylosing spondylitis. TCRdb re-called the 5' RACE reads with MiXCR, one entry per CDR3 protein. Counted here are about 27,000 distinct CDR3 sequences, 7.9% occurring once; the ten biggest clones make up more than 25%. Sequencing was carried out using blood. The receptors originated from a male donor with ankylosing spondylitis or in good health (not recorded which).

The CDR3 loop reads CSARRDRSYNEQFF. CDR3 in DNA: TGCAGTGCTAGGAGAGACAGATCCTACAATGAGCAGTTCTTC. The rearrangement links TRBV20-1 to TRBJ2-1; the D gene is possibly TRBD1 (5 bases). Germline CDR1 DFQATT, CDR2 SNEGSKA (reference sequence). V lost 3 bases and J lost 1, with 10 bases in between. The CDR3 runs 14 residues.

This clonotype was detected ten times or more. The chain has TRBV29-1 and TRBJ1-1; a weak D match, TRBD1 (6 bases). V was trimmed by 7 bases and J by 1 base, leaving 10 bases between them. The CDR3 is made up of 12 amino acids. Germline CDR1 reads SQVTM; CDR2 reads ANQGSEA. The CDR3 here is CSGLTGNTEAFF. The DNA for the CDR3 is TGCAGCGGATTGACAGGGAACACTGAAGCTTTCTTT.

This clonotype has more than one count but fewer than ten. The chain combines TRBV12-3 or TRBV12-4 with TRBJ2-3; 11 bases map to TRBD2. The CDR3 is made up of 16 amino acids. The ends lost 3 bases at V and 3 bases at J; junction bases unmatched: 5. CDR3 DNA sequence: TGTGCCAGCAGTTTTCGATCTAGCGGGAGGACAGATACGCAGTATTTT. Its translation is CASSFRSSGRTDTQYF.

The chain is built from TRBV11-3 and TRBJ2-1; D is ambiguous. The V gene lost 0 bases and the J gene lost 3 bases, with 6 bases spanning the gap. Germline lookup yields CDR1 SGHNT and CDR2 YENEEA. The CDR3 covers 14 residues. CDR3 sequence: CASSLDSYYNEQFF. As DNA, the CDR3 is TGTGCCAGCAGCTTAGATAGCTACTACAATGAGCAGTTCTTC.

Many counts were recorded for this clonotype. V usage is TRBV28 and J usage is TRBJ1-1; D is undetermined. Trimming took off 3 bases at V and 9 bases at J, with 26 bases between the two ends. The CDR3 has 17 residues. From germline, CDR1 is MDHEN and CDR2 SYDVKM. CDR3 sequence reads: CASSLRPIGRGSLKAFF. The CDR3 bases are TGTGCCAGCAGTTTGCGGCCTATCGGTCGGGGATCGCTGAAAGCTTTCTTT.

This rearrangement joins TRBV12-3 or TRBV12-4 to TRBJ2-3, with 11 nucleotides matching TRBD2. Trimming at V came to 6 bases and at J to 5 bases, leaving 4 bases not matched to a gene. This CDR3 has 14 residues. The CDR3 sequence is CASSLGLAEDTQYF. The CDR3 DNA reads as TGTGCCAGCAGCCTGGGACTAGCGGAAGATACGCAGTATTTT.

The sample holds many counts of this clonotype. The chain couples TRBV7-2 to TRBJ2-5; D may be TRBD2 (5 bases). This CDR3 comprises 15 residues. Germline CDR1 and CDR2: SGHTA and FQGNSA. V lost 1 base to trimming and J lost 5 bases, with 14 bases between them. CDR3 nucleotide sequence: TGTGCCAGCAGCTTAGGGTTCGGGGATGGCGAGACCCAGTACTTC. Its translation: CASSLGFGDGETQYF.

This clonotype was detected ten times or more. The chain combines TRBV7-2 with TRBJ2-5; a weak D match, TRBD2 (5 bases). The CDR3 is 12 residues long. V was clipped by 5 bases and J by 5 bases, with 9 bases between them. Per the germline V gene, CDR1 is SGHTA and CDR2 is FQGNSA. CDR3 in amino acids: CASSPPGETQYF. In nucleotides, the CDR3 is TGTGCCAGCAGCCCACCGGGGGAGACCCAGTACTTC.

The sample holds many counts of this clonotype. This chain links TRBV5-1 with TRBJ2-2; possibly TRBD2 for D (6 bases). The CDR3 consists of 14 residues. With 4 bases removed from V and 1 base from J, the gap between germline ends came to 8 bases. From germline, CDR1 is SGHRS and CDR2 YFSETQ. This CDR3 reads CASSPEGNTGELFF. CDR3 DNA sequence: TGCGCCAGCAGCCCGGAGGGGAACACCGGGGAGCTGTTTTTT.

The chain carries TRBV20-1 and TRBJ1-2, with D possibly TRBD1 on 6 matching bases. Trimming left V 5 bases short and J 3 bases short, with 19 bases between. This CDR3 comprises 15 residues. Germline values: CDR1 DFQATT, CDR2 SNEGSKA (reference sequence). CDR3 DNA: TGCAGTGCTGCCCCTCCAGGACAGCTCTACTATGGCTACACCTTC. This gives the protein CSAAPPGQLYYGYTF.

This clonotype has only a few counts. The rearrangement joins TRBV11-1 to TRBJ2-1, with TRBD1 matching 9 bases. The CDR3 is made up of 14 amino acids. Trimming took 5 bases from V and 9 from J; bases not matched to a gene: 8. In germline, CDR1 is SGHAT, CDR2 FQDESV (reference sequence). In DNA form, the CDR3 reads TGTGCCAGCAGCCGTCCCGGGACAGGGATTGAGCAGTTCTTC. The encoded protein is CASSRPGTGIEQFF.

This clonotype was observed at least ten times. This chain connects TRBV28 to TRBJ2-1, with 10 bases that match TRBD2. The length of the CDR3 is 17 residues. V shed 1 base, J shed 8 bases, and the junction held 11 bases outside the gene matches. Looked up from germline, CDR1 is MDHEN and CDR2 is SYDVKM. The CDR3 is CASSLLGLAFTVDEQFF. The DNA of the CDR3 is TGTGCCAGCAGTTTATTGGGACTAGCGTTCACGGTCGATGAGCAGTTCTTC. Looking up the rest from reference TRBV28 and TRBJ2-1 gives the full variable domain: DVKVTQSSRYLVKRTGEKVFLECVQDMDHENMFWYRQDPGLGLRLIYFSYDVKMKEKGDIPEGYSVSREKKERFSLILESASTNQTSMYLCASSLLGLAFTVDEQFFGPGTRLTVL.

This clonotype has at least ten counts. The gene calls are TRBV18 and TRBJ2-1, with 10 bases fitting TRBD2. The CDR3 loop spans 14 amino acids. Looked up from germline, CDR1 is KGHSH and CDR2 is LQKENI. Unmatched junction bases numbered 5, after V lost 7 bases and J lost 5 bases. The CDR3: CASLGLAANNEQFF. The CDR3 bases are TGTGCCAGCTTAGGACTAGCGGCTAACAATGAGCAGTTCTTC.

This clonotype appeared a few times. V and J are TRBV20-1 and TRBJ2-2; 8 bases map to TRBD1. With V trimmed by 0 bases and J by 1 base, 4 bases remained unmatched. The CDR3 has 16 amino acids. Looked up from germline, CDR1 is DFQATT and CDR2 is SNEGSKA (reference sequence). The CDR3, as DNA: TGCAGTGCTAGAGACGGACAGGGACGGAACACCGGGGAGCTGTTTTTT. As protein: CSARDGQGRNTGELFF.

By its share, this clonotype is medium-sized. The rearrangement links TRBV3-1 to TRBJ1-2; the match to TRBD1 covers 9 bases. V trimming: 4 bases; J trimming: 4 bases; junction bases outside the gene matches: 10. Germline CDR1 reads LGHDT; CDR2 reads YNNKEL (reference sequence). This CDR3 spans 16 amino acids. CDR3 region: CASSPWIGTGSYGYTF. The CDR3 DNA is TGTGCCAGCAGCCCCTGGATCGGGACAGGGTCCTATGGCTACACCTTC.

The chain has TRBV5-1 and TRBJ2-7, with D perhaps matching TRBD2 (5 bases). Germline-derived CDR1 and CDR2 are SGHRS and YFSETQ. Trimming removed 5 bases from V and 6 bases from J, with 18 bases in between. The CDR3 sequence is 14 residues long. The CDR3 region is CASRGLNIAGEQYF. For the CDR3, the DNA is TGCGCCAGCAGGGGCCTTAACATCGCGGGCGAGCAGTACTTC.

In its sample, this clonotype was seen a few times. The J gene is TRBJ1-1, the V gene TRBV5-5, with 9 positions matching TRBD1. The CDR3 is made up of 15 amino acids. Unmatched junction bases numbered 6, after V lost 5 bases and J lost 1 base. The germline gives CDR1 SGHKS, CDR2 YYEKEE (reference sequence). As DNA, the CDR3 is TGTGCCAGCAGTCGAACGGGACAGGGGAACACTGAAGCTTTCTTT. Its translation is CASSRTGQGNTEAFF. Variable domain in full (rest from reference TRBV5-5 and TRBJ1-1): DAGVTQSPTHLIKTRGQQVTLRCSPISGHKSVSWYQQVLGQGPQFIFQYYEKEERGRGNFPDRFSARQFPNYSSELNVNALLLGDSALYLCASSRTGQGNTEAFFGQGTRLTVV.

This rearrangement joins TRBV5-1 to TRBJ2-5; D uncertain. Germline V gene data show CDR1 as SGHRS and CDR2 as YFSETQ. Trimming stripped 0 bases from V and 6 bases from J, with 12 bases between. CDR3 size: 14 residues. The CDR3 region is CASSLDAPAQTQYF. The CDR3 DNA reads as TGCGCCAGCAGCTTGGATGCTCCAGCCCAGACCCAGTACTTC.

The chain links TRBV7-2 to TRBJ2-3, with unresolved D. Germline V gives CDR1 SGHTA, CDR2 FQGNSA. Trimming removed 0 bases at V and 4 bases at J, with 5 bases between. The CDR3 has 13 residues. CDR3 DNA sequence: TGTGCCAGCAGCTTAGCTTTCCCAGATACGCAGTATTTT. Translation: CASSLAFPDTQYF.

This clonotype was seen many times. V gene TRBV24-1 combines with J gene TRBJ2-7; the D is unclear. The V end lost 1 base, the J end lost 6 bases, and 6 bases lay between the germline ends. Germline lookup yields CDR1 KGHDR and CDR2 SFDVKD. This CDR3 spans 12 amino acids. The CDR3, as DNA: TGTGCCACCAGTGATTTCGATGGCGAGCAGTACTTC. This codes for CATSDFDGEQYF.

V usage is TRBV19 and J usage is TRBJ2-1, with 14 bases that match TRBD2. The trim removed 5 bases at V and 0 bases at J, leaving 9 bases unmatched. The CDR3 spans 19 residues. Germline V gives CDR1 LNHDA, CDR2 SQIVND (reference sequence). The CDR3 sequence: CASSLRTSGGTSSYNEQFF. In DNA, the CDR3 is TGTGCCAGTAGTCTAAGGACTAGCGGGGGGACCAGCTCCTACAATGAGCAGTTCTTC.

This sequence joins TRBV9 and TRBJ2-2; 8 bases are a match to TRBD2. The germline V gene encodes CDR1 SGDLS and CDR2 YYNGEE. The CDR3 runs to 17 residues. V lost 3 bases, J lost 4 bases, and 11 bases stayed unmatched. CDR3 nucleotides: TGTGCCAGCAGCGCCCAGTTAGCGGGGCGACTCACCGGGGAGCTGTTTTTT. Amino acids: CASSAQLAGRLTGELFF.